Relative to its sample, the clone carrying this TCR beta chain is medium-sized. The germline V and J ends were trimmed by 3 bases and 10 bases, with 12 bases remaining between them. Germline V gene lookup returns CDR1 LNHNV and CDR2 YYDKDF (reference sequence). The CDR3 totals 12 residues. Methods used by the authors: Researchers report that nucleated cell counts were estimated from reference gene primer amplification. TCRdb's copy holds only in-frame clones and misses some; the assay was immunoSEQ multiplex PCR. V, J and clone size were drawn from that table, and D and trimming were deduced from the DNA. The sample records 15,000 to 17,000 clones, around four fifths being singletons. These data are taken from a study of blood T cell repertoires in COVID-19. Overall study: The study drew acute and convalescent COVID-19 samples from the United States, Italy and Spain. Sources were T cells, B-cell-depleted T cells, or PBMCs; the material itself was cDNA or gDNA.

The chain recombines TRBV15 with TRBJ1-2; D unclear. The sample taken for sequencing was peripheral blood. This receptor was taken from a man older than 75 with active or convalescent COVID-19. CDR3 in DNA: TGTGCCACCAGCAGGCTGGAACGGGACTACACCTTC. Its translation is CATSRLERDYTF. The whole variable domain, filled in from reference TRBV15 and TRBJ1-2, reads DAMVIQNPRYQVTQFGKPVTLSCSQTLNHNVMYWYQQKSSQAPKLLFHYYDKDFNNEADTPDNFQSRRPNTSFCFLDIRSPGLGDTAMYLCATSRLERDYTFGSGTRLTVV.